This T cell receptor beta chain is drawn from a study of OX40 agonist ivuxolimab in advanced cancers. Background on the study: Ivuxolimab, which is an agonistic anti-OX40 (CD134) antibody, was administered to the patients.

Study-level findings and limits: Relative to CD4+, CD8+ T cells held more expanded clones on average. Circulating CD4+ and CD8+ T cells showed clonal expansion by week 6 at 0.1 to 3.0 mg/kg.

Sequencing used immunoSEQ multiplex PCR; TCRdb keeps in-frame clones, though not all of them. The sample holds 76,000 or so clones, about nine tenths seen once. Worth noting for this clone: The antigen is undetermined.

The CDR3 runs to 13 residues. Trimming shortened V by 0 bases and J by 3 bases, and 4 bases separated the two germline ends. The germline gives CDR1 SGHNT, CDR2 YYREEE (reference sequence). The V gene is TRBV5-4, the J gene TRBJ1-5; D gene unclear. This sequence was found in an adult with an advanced solid tumor such as melanoma, head and neck, liver or kidney cancer. The sequencing here drew on CD4+ or CD8+ T cells sorted from blood, taken in a trial of the OX40 agonist ivuxolimab. As DNA, the CDR3 is TGTGCCAGCAGCTTGGACGCCAATCAGCCCCAGCATTTT. It translates to CASSLDANQPQHF.